Listed below are T cell receptor beta chains from one sample, sequenced in a study of beta chain features in type 1 diabetes. The assay was immunoSEQ multiplex PCR, and TCRdb's table has in-frame clones only and misses some. The sample lists 500,000 to 850,000 clones, over 12% seen once, with less than 0.04% in the top ten. Sequencing used naive CD4+ T cells from blood. Source of these receptors: a man between 18 and 29 years old with type 1 diabetes. The CDR3 runs from the conserved cysteine through the conserved F or W. A D gene is named only where the DNA matches it firmly. For some rows the clone size is stated as once, few or many, or as a class when expanded; others skip it.

J gene | V gene | clone size | D gene | CDR3 protein | CDR3 DNA
TRBJ2-3 | TRBV6-6 | few | . | CASSYGDTQYF | TGTGCCAGCAGTTACGGAGATACGCAGTATTTT
TRBJ2-7 | TRBV19 | . | TRBD1 | CASSIWDRVTYEQYF | TGTGCCAGTAGTATTTGGGACAGGGTCACCTACGAGCAGTACTTC
TRBJ2-7 | TRBV7-9 | . | TRBD2 | CASSLGWTSRIEQYF | TGTGCCAGCAGCTTAGGGTGGACTAGCAGGATCGAGCAGTACTTC
TRBJ1-1 | TRBV18 | few | . | CASSPPGRLPEAFF | TGTGCCAGCTCACCACCGGGGCGCTTACCTGAAGCTTTCTTT
TRBJ1-1 | TRBV7-9 | few | . | CASSLVSSEAFF | TGTGCCAGCAGCTTAGTGAGTAGTGAAGCTTTCTTT
TRBJ2-1 | TRBV7-2 | . | . | CASTPFHRGNEQFF | TGTGCCAGCACCCCATTCCACAGAGGCAATGAGCAGTTCTTC
TRBJ2-4 | TRBV11-2 | few | . | CASRTLAKNIQYF | TGTGCCAGCAGGACCCTAGCCAAAAACATTCAGTACTTC
TRBJ1-2 | TRBV20-1 | few | . | CSAGQYGYTF | TGCAGTGCTGGACAGTATGGCTACACCTTC
TRBJ2-1 | TRBV29-1 | few | . | CSSPRYNEQFF | TGCAGTTCCCCGAGGTACAATGAGCAGTTCTTC
TRBJ2-2 | TRBV9 | . | . | CASSQGHSIAGELFF | TGTGCCAGCAGCCAGGGACACTCGATTGCCGGGGAGCTGTTTTTT
TRBJ2-1 | TRBV5-1 | few | . | CASSLAPAYNEQFF | TGCGCCAGCAGCCTGGCCCCTGCTTACAATGAGCAGTTCTTC
TRBJ2-1 | TRBV5-5 | . | . | CASSLALELDEQFF | TGTGCCAGCAGCTTGGCGTTGGAGCTAGATGAGCAGTTCTTC
TRBJ2-5 | TRBV9 | few | TRBD1 | CASSVRTGRETQYF | TGTGCCAGCAGCGTTAGGACAGGACGGGAGACCCAGTACTTC
TRBJ1-4 | TRBV18 | . | . | CASSPQDNEKLFF | TGTGCCAGCTCACCCCAGGACAATGAAAAACTGTTTTTT
TRBJ2-1 | TRBV30 | few | . | CAWRRVSSYNEQFF | TGTGCCTGGAGAAGGGTCAGCTCCTACAATGAGCAGTTCTTC
TRBJ2-5 | TRBV7-9 | few | . | CASSFGSGRQETQYF | TGTGCCAGCAGCTTTGGGTCCGGCAGACAAGAGACCCAGTACTTC
TRBJ2-5 | TRBV2 | . | . | CASIAEVQETQYF | TGTGCCAGCATCGCCGAGGTCCAAGAGACCCAGTACTTC